These 9 T cell receptor beta chains were all obtained from the same sample, sequenced in a study of T cells in Graves' hyperthyroidism and ophthalmopathy. Authors of the study amplified TCR beta CDR3 regions from RNA transcripts. HTBI primers were employed in a first-round RT-PCR of the TCR CDR3. TCRdb independently ran MiXCR on the multiplex PCR reads; one entry per CDR3 protein. Of hundreds of thousands of distinct CDR3 sequences in the sample, approximately 15% were seen once. The sequenced sample was blood. These receptors all stem from a young woman with Graves' hyperthyroidism.

This clonotype was observed a handful of times. A read error is possible here, since a much larger clone lies one base away. This chain links TRBV6-1 with TRBJ1-5; D uncertain. Germline V lookup: CDR1 MNHNS, CDR2 SASEGT. This CDR3 region has 16 residues. In nucleotides, the CDR3 is TGTGCCAGCAGTGGGTTTGGAGGTTATAGCAATCAGCTCCAGCATTTT. Its translation is CASSGFGGYSNQLQHF.

This clonotype was counted ten times or more. The genes are TRBV7-2 and TRBJ1-5, with D tentatively TRBD1 (5 bases). The CDR3 extends over 15 amino acids. V was pared by 6 bases and J by 7 bases, with 19 bases between. Germline CDR1 and CDR2: SGHTA and FQGNSA. The CDR3 sequence is CASSQGLGDGQPQHF. Here the CDR3 DNA reads TGTGCCAGCAGTCAGGGTTTGGGGGACGGGCAGCCCCAGCATTTT.

This clonotype occurred many times. The V and J genes are TRBV7-3 and TRBJ2-1; 7 nucleotides align to TRBD2. The germline V gene encodes CDR1 SGHTA and CDR2 FQGTGA. The CDR3 contains 14 residues. V shed 5 bases, J shed 9 bases, and the junction held 10 bases outside the gene matches. CDR3 region: CASSTTGGRGEQFF. In DNA form, the CDR3 reads TGTGCCAGCAGCACCACGGGGGGTCGCGGTGAGCAGTTCTTC.

This clonotype was picked up a small number of times. This chain connects TRBV28 to TRBJ2-1; TRBD1 is a possible D gene (5 bases). The CDR3 totals 16 residues. The germline gives CDR1 MDHEN, CDR2 SYDVKM. V was clipped by 2 bases and J by 2 bases, with 13 bases between them. CDR3 nucleotide sequence: TGTGCCAGCAGTTTAGGTTACAGGTCCACCTACAATGAGCAGTTCTTC. It yields the protein CASSLGYRSTYNEQFF.

This chain connects TRBV2 to TRBJ2-1; TRBD2 agrees at 7 bases. The CDR3 loop spans 14 amino acids. Germline V gene lookup returns CDR1 SNHLY and CDR2 FYNNEI. The CDR3 protein is CAKRGGSSYNEQFF. CDR3 nucleotides: TGTGCAAAGAGAGGCGGGAGCTCCTACAATGAGCAGTTCTTC. Full variable domain (remainder filled in from reference TRBV2 and TRBJ2-1): EPEVTQTPSHQVTQMGQEVILRCVPISNHLYFYWYRQILGQKVEFLVSFYNNEISEKSEIFDDQFSVERPDGSNFTLKIRSTKLEDSAMYFCAKRGGSSYNEQFFGPGTRLTVL.

This clonotype was found a few times. The genes are TRBV19 and TRBJ2-1; D remains ambiguous. Germline CDR1 LNHDA, CDR2 SQIVND (reference sequence). The CDR3 runs 12 residues. The V end lost 9 bases, the J end lost 9 bases, and 15 bases lay between the germline ends. In DNA, the CDR3 is TGTGCCAGGACATACCGGTTCTGTGAGCAGTTCTTC. Its protein is CARTYRFCEQFF.

This clonotype came up a few times. The chain uses TRBV5-4 and TRBJ2-1; D is perhaps TRBD2 (5 bases). CDR3 length: 15 residues. Per germline, CDR1 SGHNT and CDR2 YYREEE (reference sequence). Trimming removed 0 bases from V and 7 bases from J, with 14 bases in between. CDR3 sequence reads: CASSLADGEPNEQFF. The CDR3 coding sequence is TGTGCCAGCAGCTTGGCCGATGGGGAGCCTAATGAGCAGTTCTTC.

V and J are TRBV20-1 and TRBJ2-1, with unresolved D. The CDR3 covers 14 residues. V dropped 6 bases and J dropped 3 bases, with 15 bases sitting between them. CDR1 is DFQATT and CDR2 is SNEGSKA in the germline V gene (reference sequence). CDR3 in DNA: TGCAGTGCCCGATGGTCTAGTCTCTACAATGAGCAGTTCTTC. Amino acids: CSARWSSLYNEQFF.

This clonotype has ten or more counts. The chain combines TRBV20-1 with TRBJ2-7; TRBD2 aligns across 7 bases. Per the germline V gene, CDR1 is DFQATT and CDR2 is SNEGSKA (reference sequence). The CDR3 is 14 residues long. V shed 5 bases, J shed 3 bases, and the junction held 10 bases outside the gene matches. The CDR3 spells CSAGRLALYYEQYF. The CDR3, as DNA: TGCAGTGCTGGACGACTAGCCTTGTACTACGAGCAGTACTTC.